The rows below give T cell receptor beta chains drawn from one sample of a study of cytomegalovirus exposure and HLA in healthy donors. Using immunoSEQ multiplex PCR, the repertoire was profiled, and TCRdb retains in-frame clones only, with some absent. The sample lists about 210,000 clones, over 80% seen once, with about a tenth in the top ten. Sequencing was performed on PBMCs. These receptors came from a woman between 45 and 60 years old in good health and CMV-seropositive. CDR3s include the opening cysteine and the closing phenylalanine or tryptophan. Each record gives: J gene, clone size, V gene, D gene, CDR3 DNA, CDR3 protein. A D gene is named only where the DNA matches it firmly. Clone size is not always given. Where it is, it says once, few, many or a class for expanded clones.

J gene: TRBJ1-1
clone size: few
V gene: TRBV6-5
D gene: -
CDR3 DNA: TGTGCCACGTTGGGCTTTGGCGCGACTGAAGCTTTCTTT
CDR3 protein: CATLGFGATEAFF

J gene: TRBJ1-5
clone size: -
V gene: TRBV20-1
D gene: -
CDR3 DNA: TGCAGTGCTAGAGATCCGGGGGCCCAGCATTTT
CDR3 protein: CSARDPGAQHF

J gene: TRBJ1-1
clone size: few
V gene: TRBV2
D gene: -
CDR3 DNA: TGTGCCAGCAGTGAATGGCAGCGAGCTGAAGCTTTCTTT
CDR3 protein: CASSEWQRAEAFF

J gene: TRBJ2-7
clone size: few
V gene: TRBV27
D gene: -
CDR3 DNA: TGTGCCAGCAGTTCCAGGGTGTCCTACGAGCAGTACTTC
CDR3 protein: CASSSRVSYEQYF

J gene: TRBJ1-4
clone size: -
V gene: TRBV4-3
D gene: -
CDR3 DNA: TGCGCCAGCAGCCAAGATCCGCAGGGTTCTAATGAAAAACTGTTTTTT
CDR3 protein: CASSQDPQGSNEKLFF

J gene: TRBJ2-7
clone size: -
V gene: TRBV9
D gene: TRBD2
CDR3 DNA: TGTGCCAGCAGCCCCCGGGGGGGTCCCTACGAGCAGTACTTC
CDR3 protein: CASSPRGGPYEQYF

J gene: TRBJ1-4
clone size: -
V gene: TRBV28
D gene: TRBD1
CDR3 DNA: TGTGCCAGCAGTTTTGGCCCTTTTACTCGGGACAGGGGAGTGGATGAAAAACTGTTTTTT
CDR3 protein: CASSFGPFTRDRGVDEKLFF

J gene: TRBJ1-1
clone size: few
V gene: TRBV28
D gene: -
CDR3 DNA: TGTGCCAGCAGACTACACCCGAACACTGAAGCTTTCTTT
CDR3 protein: CASRLHPNTEAFF

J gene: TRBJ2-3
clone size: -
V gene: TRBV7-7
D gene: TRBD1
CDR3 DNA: TGTGCCAGCAGCTTCGGACAGGGGACAGATACGCAGTATTTT
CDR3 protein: CASSFGQGTDTQYF

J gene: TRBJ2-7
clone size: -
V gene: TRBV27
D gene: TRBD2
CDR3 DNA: TGTGCCACGTCTTCATCGGGACTAGCGGGGGGCGCCTACGAGCAGTACTTC
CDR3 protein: CATSSSGLAGGAYEQYF

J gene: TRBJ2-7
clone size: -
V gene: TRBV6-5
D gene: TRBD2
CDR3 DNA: TGTGCCAGCAGTTCCGGGGCTAGCGGGGGTCGCGAGCAGTACTTC
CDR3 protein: CASSSGASGGREQYF

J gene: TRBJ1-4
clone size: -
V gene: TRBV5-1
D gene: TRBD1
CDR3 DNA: TGCGCCAGCAGCTTGGATAGAACAGGGGAGGACGAAAAACTGTTTTTT
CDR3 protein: CASSLDRTGEDEKLFF

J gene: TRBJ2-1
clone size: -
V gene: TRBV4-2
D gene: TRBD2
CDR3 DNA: TGTGCCAGCAGCCCTATTATCAGTTCGGGGGAGCGGGGTGAGCAGTTCTTC
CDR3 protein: CASSPIISSGERGEQFF

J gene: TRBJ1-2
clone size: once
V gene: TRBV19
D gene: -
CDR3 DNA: TGTGCCAGTAGTATAGCGGGGTCTGACTATGGCTACACCTTC
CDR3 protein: CASSIAGSDYGYTF

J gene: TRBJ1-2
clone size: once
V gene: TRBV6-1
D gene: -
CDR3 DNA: TGTGCCAGCAGTGGTCGGGAAGTTCGAGGGGGCTACACCTTC
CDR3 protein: CASSGREVRGGYTF

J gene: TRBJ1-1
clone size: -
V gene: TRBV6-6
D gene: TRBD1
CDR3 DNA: TGTGCCAGCAGTTCGGCAGGGGGAAAAAACACTGAAGCTTTCTTT
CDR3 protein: CASSSAGGKNTEAFF

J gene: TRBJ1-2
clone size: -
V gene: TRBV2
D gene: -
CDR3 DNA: TGTGCCAGCAGTGACAGGGGTGACTATGGCTACACCTTC
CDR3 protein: CASSDRGDYGYTF

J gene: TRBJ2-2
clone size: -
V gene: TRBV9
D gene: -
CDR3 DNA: TGTGCCAGCAGCGCCACGGGGGACAACACCGGGGAGCTGTTTTTT
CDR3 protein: CASSATGDNTGELFF

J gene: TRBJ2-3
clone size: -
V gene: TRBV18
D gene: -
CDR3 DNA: TGTGCCAGCTCACCAGCGGGGCTCAGCACAGATACGCAGTATTTT
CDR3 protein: CASSPAGLSTDTQYF

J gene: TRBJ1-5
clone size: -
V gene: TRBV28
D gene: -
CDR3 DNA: TGTGCCAGCAGTTTTTCACAGGCCGAGGCTACAAATCAGCCCCAGCATTTT
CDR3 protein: CASSFSQAEATNQPQHF

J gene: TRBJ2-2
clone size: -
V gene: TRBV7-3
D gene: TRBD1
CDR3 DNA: TGTGCCAGCAGCTTAGTTAATCAGGGGGACACCGGGGAGCTGTTTTTT
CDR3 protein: CASSLVNQGDTGELFF

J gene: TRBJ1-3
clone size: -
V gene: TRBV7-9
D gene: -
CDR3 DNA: TGTGCCAGCAGCATGTTGGCAGGGTATGGAAACACCATATATTTT
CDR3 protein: CASSMLAGYGNTIYF

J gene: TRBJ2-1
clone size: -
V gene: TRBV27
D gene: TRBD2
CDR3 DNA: TGTGCCAGCAGTTTATCGGCTAGCGGGGCTCTTTTCTTC
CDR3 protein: CASSLSASGALFF

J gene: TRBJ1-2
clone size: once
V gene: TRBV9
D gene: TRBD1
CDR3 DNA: TGTGCCAGCAGCGGGCAGGGGACAGGGGGCTATGGCTACACCTTC
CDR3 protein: CASSGQGTGGYGYTF

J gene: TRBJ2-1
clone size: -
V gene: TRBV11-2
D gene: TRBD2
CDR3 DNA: TGTGCCAGCTTACCCTTTGCGGGGGGGACCAACAATGAGCAGTTCTTC
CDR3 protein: CASLPFAGGTNNEQFF

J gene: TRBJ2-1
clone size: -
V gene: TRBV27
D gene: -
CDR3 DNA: TGTGCCAGCAGTTTAACCCGAGAGGAGGAGCAGTTCTTC
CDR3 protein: CASSLTREEEQFF

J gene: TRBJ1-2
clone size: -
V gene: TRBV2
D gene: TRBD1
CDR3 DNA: TGTGCCAGCAGGTTGGGACAGGGAGAACATGGCTACACCTTC
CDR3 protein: CASRLGQGEHGYTF

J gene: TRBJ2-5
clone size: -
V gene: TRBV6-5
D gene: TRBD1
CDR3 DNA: TGTGCCAGCAGTTCGCACGCAATGCCCAGGGGGGAGACCCAGTACTTC
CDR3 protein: CASSSHAMPRGETQYF

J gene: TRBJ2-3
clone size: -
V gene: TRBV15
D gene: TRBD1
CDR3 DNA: TGTGCCACCAGCAGAGATTTCCCCGGGACAGGGAGCACAGATACGCAGTATTTT
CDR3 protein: CATSRDFPGTGSTDTQYF

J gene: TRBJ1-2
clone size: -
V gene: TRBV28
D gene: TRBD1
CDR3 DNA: TGTGCCAGCAGCTCCGACAGGGCAACTAACTATGGCTACACCTTC
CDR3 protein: CASSSDRATNYGYTF

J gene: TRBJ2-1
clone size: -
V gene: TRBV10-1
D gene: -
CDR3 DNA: TGCGCCAGCAGACACCTTTTTTGTACAGGGATCAATGAGCAGTTCTTC
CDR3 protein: CASRHLFCTGINEQFF

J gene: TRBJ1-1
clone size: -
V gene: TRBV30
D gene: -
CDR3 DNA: TGTGCCTGGAGTATTGGGCGGGCGAACACTGAAGCTTTCTTT
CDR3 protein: CAWSIGRANTEAFF

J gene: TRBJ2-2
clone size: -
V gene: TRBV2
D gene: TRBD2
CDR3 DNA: TGTGCCAGCAATAGACTAGCGGGGGGGCTTTCCGGGGAGCTGTTTTTT
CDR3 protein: CASNRLAGGLSGELFF

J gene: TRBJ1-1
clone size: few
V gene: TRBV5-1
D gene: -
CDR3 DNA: TGCGCCAGCGTCGACGGTGGACAGTACACTGAAGCTTTCTTT
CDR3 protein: CASVDGGQYTEAFF

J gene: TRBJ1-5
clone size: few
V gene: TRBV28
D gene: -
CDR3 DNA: TGTGCCAGCAGTTTAATGTGGGCGGGGGGCAATCAGCCCCAGCATTTT
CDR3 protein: CASSLMWAGGNQPQHF

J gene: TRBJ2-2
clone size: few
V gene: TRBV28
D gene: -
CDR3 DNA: TGTGCCAGCAGTTTGGAGGGGCACTACACCGGGGAGCTGTTTTTT
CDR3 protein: CASSLEGHYTGELFF

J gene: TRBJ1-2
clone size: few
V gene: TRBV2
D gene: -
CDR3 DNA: TGTGCCAGCAGCCTCGGGGGAGGGTTTAACTATGGCTACACCTTC
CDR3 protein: CASSLGGGFNYGYTF

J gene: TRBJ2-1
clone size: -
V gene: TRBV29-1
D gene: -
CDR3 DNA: TGCAGCGTTCAAGAAACCCAGGGTGAGCAGTTCTTC
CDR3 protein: CSVQETQGEQFF

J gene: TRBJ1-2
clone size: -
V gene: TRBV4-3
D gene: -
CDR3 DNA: TGCGCCAGCAGCCACGGGTGGGGAGATAATAACTATGGCTACACCTTC
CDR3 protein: CASSHGWGDNNYGYTF

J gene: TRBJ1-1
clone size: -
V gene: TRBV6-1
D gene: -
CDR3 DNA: TGTGCCAGCCAACAGACAGGAGCTAACACTGAAGCTTTCTTT
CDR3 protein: CASQQTGANTEAFF

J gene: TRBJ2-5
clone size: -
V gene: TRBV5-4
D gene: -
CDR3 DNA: TGTGCCAGCAGCCAACGGGACACCCAAGAGACCCAGTACTTC
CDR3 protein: CASSQRDTQETQYF

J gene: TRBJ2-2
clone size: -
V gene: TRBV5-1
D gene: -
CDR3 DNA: TGCGCCAGCAGCTTGGGACACCTAAACACCGGGGAGCTGTTTTTT
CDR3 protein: CASSLGHLNTGELFF

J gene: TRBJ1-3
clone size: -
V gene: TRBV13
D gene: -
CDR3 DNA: TGTGCCAGCAGCTTTTTTGAGGCGAGCTCTGGAAACACCATATATTTT
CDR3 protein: CASSFFEASSGNTIYF

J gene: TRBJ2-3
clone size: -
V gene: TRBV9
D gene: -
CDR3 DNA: TGTGCCAGCAGGGGGGGACGGGGGAATACGCAGTATTTT
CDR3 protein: CASRGGRGNTQYF

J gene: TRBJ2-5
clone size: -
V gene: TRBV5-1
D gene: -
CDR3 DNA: TGCGCCAGCAGCTCGGACAGTAAAGTCCAAGAGACCCAGTACTTC
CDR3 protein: CASSSDSKVQETQYF

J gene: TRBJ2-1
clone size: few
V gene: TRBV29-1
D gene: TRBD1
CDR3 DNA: TGCAGCGTTGAAGATCAAGTGACAGGGGCCCGGAATGAGCAGTTCTTC
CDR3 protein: CSVEDQVTGARNEQFF

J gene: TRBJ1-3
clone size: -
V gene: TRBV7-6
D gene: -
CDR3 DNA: TGTGCCAGCAGCTTAACGGACAGAAACACCATATATTTT
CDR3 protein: CASSLTDRNTIYF

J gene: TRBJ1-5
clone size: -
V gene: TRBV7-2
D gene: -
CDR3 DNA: TGTGCCAGCAGCTTTTCGGGTCAGCCCCAGCATTTT
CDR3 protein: CASSFSGQPQHF

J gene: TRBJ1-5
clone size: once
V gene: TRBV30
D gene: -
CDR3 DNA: TGTGCCTGGAGTCCCCCGGTGAATAGCAATCAGCCCCAGCATTTT
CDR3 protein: CAWSPPVNSNQPQHF

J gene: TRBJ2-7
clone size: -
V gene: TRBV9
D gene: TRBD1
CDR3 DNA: TGTGCCAGCAGCGGAGGGGACAGGGCAAGTCGCCACGAGCAGTACTTC
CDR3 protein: CASSGGDRASRHEQYF

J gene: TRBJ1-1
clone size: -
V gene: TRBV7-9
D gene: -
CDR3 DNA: TGTGCCAGCAGCTTAGTTGCAGTTGAAGCTTTCTTT
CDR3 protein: CASSLVAVEAFF

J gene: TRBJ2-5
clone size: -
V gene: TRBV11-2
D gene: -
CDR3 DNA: TGTGCCAGCAGCAGGGACTCAGGGACCTGGGAGACCCAGTACTTC
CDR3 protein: CASSRDSGTWETQYF

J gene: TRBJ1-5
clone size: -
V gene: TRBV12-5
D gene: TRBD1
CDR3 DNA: TGTGCTAGTGGTTTGGCGGGACAGCTGGGGGCGGCGTGGGTCGGTCAGCCCCAGCATTTT
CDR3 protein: CASGLAGQLGAAWVGQPQHF

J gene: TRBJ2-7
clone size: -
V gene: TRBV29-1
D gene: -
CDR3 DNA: TGCAGCGTTGAAAGGTGGTCAGCGATCGCCTACGAGCAGTACTTC
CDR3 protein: CSVERWSAIAYEQYF

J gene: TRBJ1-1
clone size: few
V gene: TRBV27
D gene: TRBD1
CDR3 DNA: TGTGCCAGCAGTTTCGGACAGGGGAACACTGAAGCTTTCTTT
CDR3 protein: CASSFGQGNTEAFF